A selection of T cell receptor beta chains follows, all from one sample in a study of T cell responses to AZD1222 COVID-19 vaccine. Repertoires were generated with immunoSEQ multiplex PCR, while TCRdb's copy carries only in-frame clones and drops some. The sample holds fewer than 150,000 clones, 88% seen once. Material: peripheral blood, obtained on day 0 of AZD1222 vaccination. The receptors stem from an adult in good health. The CDR3 runs from the conserved cysteine through the conserved F or W. Fields, in order: clone size, D gene, V gene, J gene, CDR3 DNA, CDR3 protein. A D gene is named only where the DNA matches it firmly. Expanded clones get a size class; other rows say once, few or many, or leave the size out.

.,.,TRBV3-1/TRBV3-2,TRBJ2-7,TGTGCCAGCAGCCGGACTACCTTGTTGCACTACGAGCAGTACTTC,CASSRTTLLHYEQYF
.,.,TRBV24-1,TRBJ1-5,TGTGCCACCAGTGACACCAATCAGCCCCAGCATTTT,CATSDTNQPQHF
.,TRBD2,TRBV12-5,TRBJ2-3,TGTGCTAGTGGTTTGGGACTAGCGGGAGACACAGATACGCAGTATTTT,CASGLGLAGDTDTQYF
.,TRBD2,TRBV5-1,TRBJ2-7,TGCGCCAGCGGTGTAAGCGGGAACGGGTACGAGCAGTACTTC,CASGVSGNGYEQYF
.,.,TRBV30,TRBJ2-1,TGTGCCTGGAGTGTTGGTAGCTTGAATGAGCAGTTCTTC,CAWSVGSLNEQFF
.,TRBD2,TRBV28,TRBJ2-1,TGTGCCAGCAGTATCCTGACTAGCGGGGTATACAATGAGCAGTTCTTC,CASSILTSGVYNEQFF
.,.,TRBV20-1,TRBJ2-1,TGCAGTGCTAGCCCAGAAGATGAGCAGTTCTTC,CSASPEDEQFF
.,.,TRBV4-3,TRBJ1-6,TGCGCCAGCAGCCATGGAACTCTTTATAATTCACCCCTCCACTTT,CASSHGTLYNSPLHF
.,.,TRBV24-1,TRBJ1-4,TGTGCCACCAGTGATCCCAATGAAAAACTGTTTTTT,CATSDPNEKLFF
.,.,TRBV5-5,TRBJ1-1,TGTGCCAGCAGCTCGGCGGTACAGAACACTGAAGCTTTCTTT,CASSSAVQNTEAFF
.,TRBD1,TRBV7-7,TRBJ2-5,TGTGCCAGCAGCTTAGATGGGACAGTAGAGACCCAGTACTTC,CASSLDGTVETQYF
few,TRBD1,TRBV19,TRBJ1-5,TGTGCCAGTAGTATAGACACTGGACAGGGGTACAATCAGCCCCAGCATTTT,CASSIDTGQGYNQPQHF
once,.,TRBV19,TRBJ1-1,TGTGCCAGTTCACTTATGAACACTGAAGCTTTCTTT,CASSLMNTEAFF
.,TRBD1,TRBV5-5,TRBJ2-1,TGTGCCAGCAGCTCAAAGCTCCGGGACAGGGTGGCCAATGAGCAGTTCTTC,CASSSKLRDRVANEQFF
.,.,TRBV7-2,TRBJ2-3,TGTGCCAGCAGCCCACAGCGGTTTAGCACAGATACGCAGTATTTT,CASSPQRFSTDTQYF
.,.,TRBV4-3,TRBJ2-1,TGCGCCAGCAGCACCAGACTAGTTAATGAGCAGTTCTTC,CASSTRLVNEQFF
few,.,TRBV7-9,TRBJ2-7,TGTGCCAGCAGCTTAAGGTCTAGTCCGATCCACGAGCAGTACTTC,CASSLRSSPIHEQYF
.,.,TRBV5-5,TRBJ2-7,TGTGCCAGCAGCCATTCTCTAGGGGTAAGGGACGAGCAGTACTTC,CASSHSLGVRDEQYF
.,.,TRBV4-1,TRBJ1-2,TGCGCCAGCAGCCAAGAGCCACAGATCTATGGCTACACCTTC,CASSQEPQIYGYTF
.,.,TRBV24-1,TRBJ2-5,TGTGCCACCAGTGATTTGATGGGGGCGGAGACCCAGTACTTC,CATSDLMGAETQYF
.,.,TRBV7-9,TRBJ1-2,TGTGCCAGCAGCTTACTTGGAGGGGGCTATGGCTACACCTTC,CASSLLGGGYGYTF
.,.,TRBV7-9,TRBJ1-5,TGTGCCAGCAGCTTAGAGGGTGATCAGCCCCAGCATTTT,CASSLEGDQPQHF
once,.,TRBV14,TRBJ2-3,TGTGCCAGCAGCCAATTAGGCACGCAGTATTTT,CASSQLGTQYF
.,.,TRBV27,TRBJ1-5,TGTGCCAGCAGTTCCATGGCGGGCGGTCAGCCCCAGCATTTT,CASSSMAGGQPQHF
once,TRBD1,TRBV10-3,TRBJ1-1,TGTGCCATCAGGACAGGGCCCGGCACTGAAGCTTTCTTT,CAIRTGPGTEAFF
few,.,TRBV28,TRBJ2-7,TGTGCCAGCAGTTTCACTCTAATTTACGAGCAGTACTTC,CASSFTLIYEQYF
.,.,TRBV6-6,TRBJ1-1,TGTGCCAGCAGTTACGAGGGCCCGAACACTGAAGCTTTCTTT,CASSYEGPNTEAFF
.,.,TRBV25-1,TRBJ2-7,TGTGCCAGCAGTGAATTGGAAGGATCCGAGCAGTACTTC,CASSELEGSEQYF
once,TRBD2,TRBV7-2,TRBJ2-7,TGTGCCAGCAGTACGGATGGGACTAGCGGATCCTACGAGCAGTACTTC,CASSTDGTSGSYEQYF
.,TRBD1,TRBV5-8,TRBJ1-2,TGTGCCAGCAGCGCAGGACAGGGTTCGAACTATGGCTACACCTTC,CASSAGQGSNYGYTF
.,TRBD2,TRBV5-4,TRBJ2-3,TGTGCCAGCAGCCCCGGACTAGTAGCAGATACGCAGTATTTT,CASSPGLVADTQYF
.,TRBD1,TRBV7-2,TRBJ1-2,TGTGCCAGCAGCGGAGACAGGGGGCGGCGAGGCTACACCTTC,CASSGDRGRRGYTF
.,.,TRBV11-1,TRBJ1-1,TGTGCCAGCAGCTTTCAGACCCGGGGGACTGAAGCTTTCTTT,CASSFQTRGTEAFF
.,TRBD2,TRBV4-2,TRBJ2-3,TGTGCCAGCAGCCAGAGGACTAGCGGGGACACAGATACGCAGTATTTT,CASSQRTSGDTDTQYF
.,.,TRBV7-2,TRBJ1-4,TGTGCCAGCAGCTTCGGGCAGGGTGAAGAAAAACTGTTTTTT,CASSFGQGEEKLFF
.,.,TRBV1,TRBJ2-7,TGCACCAGCAGGCCCGGGACAGACAATTCCTACGAGCAGTACTTC,CTSRPGTDNSYEQYF
.,.,TRBV20-1,TRBJ2-5,TGCAGTGCTAGAGTCGTGGAGACCCAGTACTTC,CSARVVETQYF
.,TRBD2,TRBV7-9,TRBJ2-1,TGTGCCAGCAGCTTAGGGTCTAGCGGGAGTATCTACAATGAGCAGTTCTTC,CASSLGSSGSIYNEQFF
.,TRBD1,TRBV6-5,TRBJ1-1,TGTGCCAGCAGCCGACAGGGAGTAATCGAAGCTTTCTTT,CASSRQGVIEAFF
.,.,TRBV4-2,TRBJ1-6,TGTGCCAGCAGCCAAGTGGGATCCTATAATTCACCCCTCCACTTT,CASSQVGSYNSPLHF
.,.,TRBV7-9,TRBJ2-3,TGTGCCAGCAGCCCACATACCTACCGCGGGGAAGATACGCAGTATTTT,CASSPHTYRGEDTQYF
.,TRBD1,TRBV7-2,TRBJ1-5,TGTGCCAGCAGCTTAGGGCACAGGGGGGGTCAGCCCCAGCATTTT,CASSLGHRGGQPQHF
.,.,TRBV7-2,TRBJ2-7,TGTGCCAGCAAGCTCCAGCGGGTTGGCTACGAGCAGTACTTC,CASKLQRVGYEQYF
.,.,TRBV30,TRBJ1-1,TGTGCCTGGACTGCAGGGCTGAACACTGAAGCTTTCTTT,CAWTAGLNTEAFF
.,.,TRBV30,TRBJ1-1,TGTGCCTGGAGTTCGCAGGGCGCCGTGTTCATGAACACTGAAGCTTTCTTT,CAWSSQGAVFMNTEAFF
.,.,TRBV29-1,TRBJ1-1,TGCAGCGTTGTGTCCACTTACACTGAAGCTTTCTTT,CSVVSTYTEAFF
.,TRBD1,TRBV6-2/TRBV6-3,TRBJ1-2,TGTGCCAGCAGCACAGGGGAGAAGGATGGCTACACCTTC,CASSTGEKDGYTF
.,.,TRBV15,TRBJ1-2,TGTGCCACCAGCAGAGATTCGTTTCCCCATGGCTACACCTTC,CATSRDSFPHGYTF
.,TRBD1,TRBV10-3,TRBJ1-6,TGTGCCTCGACAGGGGGCAATTCACCCCTCCACTTT,CASTGGNSPLHF
.,.,TRBV2,TRBJ2-1,TGTGCCATTTTAGCGGTAAGCTCCTACAATGAGCAGTTCTTC,CAILAVSSYNEQFF
few,.,TRBV7-8,TRBJ2-5,TGTGCCAGCAGCTTAGACTACCGGCCGGAGACCCAGTACTTC,CASSLDYRPETQYF
.,.,TRBV15,TRBJ1-1,TGTGCCACCAGCATTGGCAGGAAGAACACTGAAGCTTTCTTT,CATSIGRKNTEAFF
.,.,TRBV19,TRBJ2-7,TGTGCCAGTAGTATAGGGGCAGGCGAGCAGTACTTC,CASSIGAGEQYF